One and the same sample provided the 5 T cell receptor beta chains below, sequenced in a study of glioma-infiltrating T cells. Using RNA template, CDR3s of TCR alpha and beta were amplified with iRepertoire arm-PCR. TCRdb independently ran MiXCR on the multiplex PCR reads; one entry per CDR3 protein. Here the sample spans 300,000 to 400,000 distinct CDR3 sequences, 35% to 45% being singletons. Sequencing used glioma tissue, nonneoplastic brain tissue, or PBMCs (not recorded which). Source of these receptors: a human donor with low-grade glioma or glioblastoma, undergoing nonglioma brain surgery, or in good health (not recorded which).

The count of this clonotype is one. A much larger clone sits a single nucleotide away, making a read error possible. The CDR3 nucleotides are TGTGCCGGCAGTTACGTTAGCGGCGGAGATACGCAGTATTTT. Translating it yields CAGSYVSGGDTQYF. This chain links TRBV6-2 or TRBV6-3 with TRBJ2-3; tentative D call: TRBD2 (6 bases). From germline, CDR1 is MNHEY and CDR2 SVGEGT. The CDR3 loop spans 14 amino acids.

The CDR3 bases are TGTGCCACCAGTGATTTTGGGACGGCTAGCGGGAGGCCCAATGAGCAGTTCTTC. Amino acid sequence: CATSDFGTASGRPNEQFF. J is TRBJ2-1 and V is TRBV24-1; 11 nucleotides align to TRBD2. CDR3 length equals 18 residues. With V trimmed by 1 base and J by 6 bases, 10 bases remained unmatched. Germline-derived CDR1 and CDR2 are KGHDR and SFDVKD.

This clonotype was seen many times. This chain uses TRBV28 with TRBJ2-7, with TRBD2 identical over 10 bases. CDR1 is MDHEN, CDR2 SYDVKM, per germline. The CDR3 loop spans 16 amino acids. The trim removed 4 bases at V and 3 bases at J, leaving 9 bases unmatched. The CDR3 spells CASSWERAGGIYEQYF. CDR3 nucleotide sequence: TGTGCCAGCAGTTGGGAGCGAGCGGGAGGGATCTACGAGCAGTACTTC.

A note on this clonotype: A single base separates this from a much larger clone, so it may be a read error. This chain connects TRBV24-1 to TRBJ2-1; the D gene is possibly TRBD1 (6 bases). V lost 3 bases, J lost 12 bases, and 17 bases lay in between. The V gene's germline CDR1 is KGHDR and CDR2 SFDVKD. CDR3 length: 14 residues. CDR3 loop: CATSDVAGVRVQFF. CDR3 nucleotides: TGTGCCACCAGTGATGTGGCAGGGGTACGAGTGCAGTTCTTC.

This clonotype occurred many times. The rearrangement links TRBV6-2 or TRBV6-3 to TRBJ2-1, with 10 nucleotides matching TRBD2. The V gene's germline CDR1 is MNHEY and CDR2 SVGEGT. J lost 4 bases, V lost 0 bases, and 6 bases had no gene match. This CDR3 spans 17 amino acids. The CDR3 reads CASSYSRLAGVYNEQFF. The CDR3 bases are TGTGCCAGCAGTTACTCGAGGCTAGCGGGAGTGTACAATGAGCAGTTCTTC.